This T cell receptor beta chain was sequenced during a study of cytomegalovirus exposure and HLA in healthy donors. Study observations and caveats: Being productive about 87% or about 30% of the time was typical of most TCR beta V segments in an earlier analysis.

In the PCR, 60 Vbeta and 13 Jbeta primers were used. The assay was immunoSEQ multiplex PCR, and TCRdb's table has in-frame clones only and misses some. This repertoire shows more than 60,000 clones, roughly 77% found once; its top ten account for around 4.7%. To note about this clone: Antigen unknown.

This sequence was found in a woman in her twenties or thirties in good health and CMV-seronegative. Sequences were obtained from PBMCs.

The CDR3 region is CASSQVQFLGGTRYEQYF. The CDR3 DNA reads TGTGCCAGCAGCCAAGTTCAGTTTTTGGGCGGGACGAGGTACGAGCAGTACTTC. J is TRBJ2-7 and V is TRBV14, with D tentatively TRBD2 (6 bases). V gave up 1 base and J gave up 4 bases, with 23 bases separating them. The CDR3 spans 18 residues. Per germline, CDR1 SGHDN and CDR2 FVKESK.